The sequence of this T cell receptor beta chain was determined in a study of tissue T cells after allogeneic stem cell transplantation. Findings and caveats of the study: Few T cell clones were shared across patients, but motif clusters showed tissue-specific shared signatures. Within patients, tissue anatomy strongly shaped TCR repertoire composition. Sampling depth was limited, and the cohort was small and clinically varied.

Described time point: mouse harvest day 14 after allogeneic transplant. Tail vein injection delivered 10^7 T-cell-depleted bone marrow cells and 10^6 splenic CD5+ T cells. Tissues came from B6→BALB/c major-mismatch GVHD mice at day 7 or 14. Profiled with immunoSEQ multiplex PCR; TCRdb holds only in-frame clones, not every one. This table has about 5,800 clones, around 48% appearing once. The germline CDR1 and CDR2 sequences are LGHNA and YSYQKL. This CDR3 has 14 amino acids. Trimming took 2 bases from V and 3 from J, leaving 5 bases between them. Concerning this clone: Antigen unknown. All gene names here are mouse names. The read gets to within 1 residue of the CDR3 end, and the germline J gene fills in the rest.

The V and J genes are TRBV2 and TRBJ1-6; unclear D gene. TRBJ1-6 is an ORF, with its function uncertain. The specimen sequenced was gut tissue. This receptor was obtained from a female BALB/c mouse given C57BL/6 T cells with graft-versus-host disease after an allogeneic hematopoietic cell transplant. CDR3 DNA (partial): TGTGCCAGCAGCCAAAGGAACTATAATTCGCCCCTCTAC. This gives the protein CASSQRNYNSPLY. The CDR3 in its entirety is CASSQRNYNSPLYF.